The clone carrying this TCR beta chain was picked up a small number of times. Its specificity is unknown. CDR3 size: 13 residues. Between the trimmed V and J ends, which lost 8 bases and 1 base, there was a span of 8 bases. Germline V CDR1 and CDR2: WNHNN, SYGVQD (reference sequence). ViraFEST assay sequencing came after antigen-specific CD4+ T cells were expanded with viral peptide pools. Investigators separated out CD4+ T cells once about eleven days of culture had passed. Neither prior SARS-CoV-2 infection nor positive nucleocapsid antibodies were present in the vaccine recipients. Cultures got half-medium changes with IL-2 on days 3 and 7. This sample stems from a study of vaccination effects on CD4 cells after COVID-19. The repertoire was sequenced with immunoSEQ multiplex PCR; TCRdb's copy has only in-frame clones and lacks some. The sample lists about 61,000 clones; roughly 76% were seen once.

The TCR sequence derives from a human donor who received a COVID-19 vaccine. This chain joins TRBV10-1 and TRBJ2-2; D remains unclear. Source: CD4+ T cells from PBMCs cultured with HCoV-229E spike peptides, taken before COVID-19 vaccination. This CDR3 reads CASGNRNTGELFF. In DNA, the CDR3 is TGCGCCAGCGGTAACAGGAACACCGGGGAGCTGTTTTTT.